This T cell receptor (beta chain) was found in a study of cytomegalovirus exposure and HLA in healthy donors. Across the study: An early data release held tens of millions of unique TCRs from HLA-typed donors.

Notes on this clone: The antigen remains undetermined.

CDR3 length: 17 amino acids. Germline CDR1 and CDR2: SGHRS and YFSETQ. V lost 5 bases, J lost 7 bases, and 27 bases lay in between. PCR involved 60 Vbeta and 13 Jbeta primers. Libraries were prepared by immunoSEQ multiplex PCR; TCRdb keeps only in-frame clonotypes and omits some of them. This repertoire includes just under 90,000 clones. Donors likely had unrecorded immune exposures despite being nominally healthy when sampled. Study results and caveats: The CMV antigen specificity of a few CMV-associated chains was confirmed through in vitro analysis. The authors enumerated around 150 TCR beta chains as linked to cytomegalovirus.

Sequenced: PBMCs. The TCR sequence derives from a girl aged 10-17 years in good health and CMV-seropositive. This chain connects TRBV5-1 to TRBJ1-2; D is ambiguous. This chain's CDR3 is CASRQVGGPYSGSGYTF. CDR3 in DNA: TGCGCCAGCAGACAAGTCGGTGGGCCATATTCCGGCTCTGGCTACACCTTC.